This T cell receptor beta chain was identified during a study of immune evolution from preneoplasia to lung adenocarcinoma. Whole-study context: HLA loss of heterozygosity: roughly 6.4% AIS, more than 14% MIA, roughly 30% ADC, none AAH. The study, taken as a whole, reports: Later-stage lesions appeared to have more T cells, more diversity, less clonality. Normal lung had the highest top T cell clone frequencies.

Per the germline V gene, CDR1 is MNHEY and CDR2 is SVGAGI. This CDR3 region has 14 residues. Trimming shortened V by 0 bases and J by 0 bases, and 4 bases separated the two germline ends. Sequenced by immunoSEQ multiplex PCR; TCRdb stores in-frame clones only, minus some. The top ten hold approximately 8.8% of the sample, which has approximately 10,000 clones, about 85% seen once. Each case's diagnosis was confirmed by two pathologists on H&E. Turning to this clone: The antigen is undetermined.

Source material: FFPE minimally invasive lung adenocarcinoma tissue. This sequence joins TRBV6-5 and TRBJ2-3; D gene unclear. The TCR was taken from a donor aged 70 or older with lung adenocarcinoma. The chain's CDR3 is CASSYSQSTDTQYF. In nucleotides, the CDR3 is TGTGCCAGCAGTTACTCGCAGAGCACAGATACGCAGTATTTT.